This TCR beta chain was documented in a study of CD8+ T cells in alopecia areata (dated by TCRdb to the late 2010s). In the study overall: The treated patients took part in an open-label pilot trial in which moderate-to-severe alopecia areata was treated with oral tofacitinib at 5 to 10 mg twice daily. Tofacitinib-treated patients had biopsies at baseline and at 4 and 24 weeks of treatment, with a later scalp biopsy in several patients. Scalp clonality was compared across normal scalp (n=4), patchy alopecia areata scalp (n=8), and alopecia totalis/universalis scalp (n=8). Tofacitinib was given for 6 to 18 months, followed by 6 months of follow-up off drug to assess delayed response and recurrence. TCRbeta CDR3 regions were amplified by immunoSEQ multiplex PCR using 35 Vbeta forward and 13 Jbeta reverse primers. RNA was obtained with the PAXgene miRNA kit for fixed scalp, the miRNeasy kit for PBMCs, and the RNeasy kit for mouse skin. High-throughput TCRbeta sequencing was used to examine T cell clonal expansion in alopecia areata in both the C3H/HeJ mouse model and human patients. In humans, TCRbeta sequencing was performed on scalp tissue and on sorted CD4+ and CD8+ peripheral blood T cells from healthy controls and from patients with patchy or totalis/universalis alopecia areata. For the treated patients, the SALT score, which quantifies what percentage of scalp surface area is affected, served as the measure of disease severity. Study-level results and caveats: During tofacitinib treatment, many expanded lesional clones stuck around in both scalp and blood, and this persistence may partly explain why relapse happens after treatment is stopped. Shared TCR sequences between patients were less evident than in mice, which may be partly attributable to HLA diversity in the patient population. With tofacitinib, both scalp clonality and the number of expanded CD8+ clones among the top 100 scalp clones went down significantly. Lesional scalp, especially in alopecia totalis/universalis, showed higher clonality and more expanded CD8+ clones than normal scalp, suggesting antigenic drive. Because the treated cohort was small and had just a single nonresponder, larger studies are needed to establish links between baseline CD8+ expansion and response. Resident alphabeta T cells in normal human skin are also sequenced, complicating scalp TCR repertoire analysis, unlike mouse skin dominated by gammadelta T cells.

The time point tag for this specimen amounts to: roughly 26 weeks on oral tofacitinib. Reading the label with the study, this specimen's treatment or condition is: oral pan-JAK inhibitor, 5-10 mg twice daily. Lesional scalp punch biopsies and peripheral blood were obtained from alopecia areata patients. PBMCs were isolated by density centrifugation and stained for CD3, CD4 and CD8, after which CD4+ and CD8+ T cells were sorted on a FACSAria. Library creation used the immunoSEQ multiplex PCR assay. RNA was extracted from all samples and reverse transcribed into cDNA, which served as template for TCR sequencing. First-strand cDNA was synthesized using SuperScript III with a 2:1 mix of oligo-dT and random hexamers. Amplification bias was assessed with a synthetic immune receptor repertoire, and residual bias was removed computationally. Per the original workflow: Raw reads were preprocessed to remove errors, and CDR3 was defined by IMGT conventions from the conserved cysteine to phenylalanine. Clonality was computed as 1 minus the Shannon entropy, with the entropy normalized by log2 of the number of productive unique TCRs. Whether each scalp clone was CD4 or CD8 was inferred by checking scalp TCRbeta sequences against the CD4 and CD8 repertoires from sorted blood. TCRdb took over this immuneACCESS table, retaining in-frame rearrangements with V and J assigned. Such tables are incomplete; in checked studies, under half of the missing clones stem from an unresolved V gene, and the remainder is unexplained. Clone size and V and J calls were adopted from that table, with D and trimming inferred from the DNA. Present in this sample are 150,000 to 200,000 clones, over 55% of which were seen just once. Jointly, the top ten make up over 0.9% of the sample.

The germline V gene sets CDR1 to SQVTM and CDR2 to ANQGSEA. The CDR3 spans 14 residues, from the cysteine through the phenylalanine. The DNA shown is the 42-base CDR3, in frame from base 1. V gives up 3 bases and J gives up 5 bases, and the segment between their germline ends measures 16 bases. Points on this clone: The antigen it binds to is not known. Per-base quality was not reported, and no clone a single base away is much larger than it.

The chain is encoded by TRBV29-1 joined to TRBJ1-2; the best D guess is TRBD1, with 6 bases matching. The material was CD4+ T cells sorted from blood, obtained at week 24, from a patient treated with tofacitinib. The receptor comes from a human donor with alopecia areata. The CDR3 loop reads CSVDGGQGLYGYTF. The nucleotides are TGCAGCGTTGATGGGGGCCAGGGACTTTATGGCTACACCTTC.